This paragraph reports one T cell receptor (beta chain). The source of the sample is a study of blood T cell repertoires in COVID-19. V shed 6 bases, J shed 6 bases, and the junction held 14 bases outside the gene matches. Germline V lookup: CDR1 MDHEN, CDR2 SYDVKM. The CDR3 has 17 residues. The table came from immunoSEQ multiplex PCR; TCRdb's copy has only in-frame clones and leaves some out. The data show roughly 300,000 clones, with approximately 87% seen just once and 5.3% held by the top ten. The study drew participants aged about 18 to 89 years from about two dozen US areas. Cohorts were based on clinical histories the participants reported. Two consecutive negative NP/OP PCR tests, clearance, or resolved symptoms defined Cohort 3 recovery.

Sequencing was done on a sample of PBMCs or T cells enriched from blood (not recorded which). The V and J genes are TRBV28 and TRBJ1-6; 7 nucleotides agree with TRBD1. This receptor was obtained from a woman in her twenties or thirties who had recovered from COVID-19. The CDR3 sequence is CASSLGGVEGTNSPLHF. DNA of the CDR3: TGTGCCAGCAGCCTAGGGGGCGTGGAGGGGACTAATTCACCCCTCCACTTT.